The 8 T cell receptor beta chains below all came from one sample that was sequenced in a study of blood T cell repertoires in COVID-19. TCRdb keeps only in-frame clones here, not all; method: immunoSEQ multiplex PCR. The table has approximately 290,000 clones, approximately 85% seen once. The source material was peripheral blood. All receptors derive from a human donor with COVID-19, enrolled during active disease. The donor label of this sample is uncertain.

The gene calls are TRBV7-9 and TRBJ1-6, with D possibly TRBD1 on 5 matching bases. Germline CDR1 reads SEHNR; CDR2 reads FQNEAQ (reference sequence). This CDR3 is 15 amino acids long. Trimming cost V 3 bases and J 8 bases, with 14 bases left between them. CDR3 nucleotide sequence: TGTGCCAGCAGCTTCGGCGGGGGTTTGCATTCACCCCTCCACTTT. This encodes CASSFGGGLHSPLHF.

The genes are TRBV23-1 and TRBJ2-1, with 9 bases lining up with TRBD2. TRBV23-1 is marked as an open reading frame, function uncertain. CDR3 length: 15 amino acids. J lost 5 bases, V lost 4 bases, and 6 bases had no gene match. Here the CDR3 DNA reads TGCGCCAGCAGTCCCGCCGGGACTAGCAACAATGAGCAGTTCTTC. Its translation: CASSPAGTSNNEQFF.

The chain joins TRBV11-3 to TRBJ2-7; D is possibly TRBD1 (6 bases). This CDR3 region has 14 residues. Germline CDR1 SGHNT, CDR2 YENEEA. V lost 1 base to trimming and J lost 3 bases, with 10 bases between them. Written as DNA, the CDR3 is TGTGCCAGCAGCTTAGCTGGGGGCAACTACGAGCAGTACTTC. It specifies CASSLAGGNYEQYF.

The rearrangement joins TRBV7-2 to TRBJ1-1, with D tentatively TRBD1 (6 bases). CDR1 is SGHTA and CDR2 is FQGNSA in the germline V gene. This CDR3 contains 16 residues. The V gene lost 6 bases and the J gene lost 0 bases, with 17 bases spanning the gap. The CDR3 DNA sequence: TGTGCCAGCAGATCGACCGGGACACGGATGAACACTGAAGCTTTCTTT. This encodes CASRSTGTRMNTEAFF.

This chain uses TRBV19 with TRBJ1-6; a weak D match, TRBD1 (6 bases). The V end was cut by 3 bases, the J end by 6 bases, with 12 bases between. The CDR3 is 15 amino acids. Germline CDR1 and CDR2: LNHDA and SQIVND (reference sequence). CDR3: CASSIPTGPNSPLHF. CDR3 in DNA: TGTGCCAGTAGTATCCCGACAGGTCCTAATTCACCCCTCCACTTT. The full variable domain, its missing parts supplied by reference TRBV19 and TRBJ1-6, is DGGITQSPKYLFRKEGQNVTLSCEQNLNHDAMYWYRQDPGQGLRLIYYSQIVNDFQKGDIAEGYSVSREKKESFPLTVTSAQKNPTAFYLCASSIPTGPNSPLHFGNGTRLTVT.

The V and J genes are TRBV7-3 and TRBJ1-2, with 8 bases fitting TRBD1. The CDR3 extends over 15 amino acids. After removal of 4 bases from V and 1 base from J, the junction contained 5 bases not matched to a gene. Germline CDR1 SGHTA, CDR2 FQGTGA. The CDR3 coding sequence is TGTGCCAGCAGCTCCGGGACAGGATTTAACTATGGCTACACCTTC. Amino acids: CASSSGTGFNYGYTF.

The chain employs TRBV19 and TRBJ1-5; no clear D gene. The CDR3 consists of 13 residues. V was cut by 4 bases and J by 4 bases, with 8 bases left in between. CDR1 and CDR2 from the germline V gene are LNHDA and SQIVND (reference sequence). This CDR3 reads CASSTQANQPQHF. CDR3 coding DNA: TGTGCCAGTAGTACGCAGGCTAATCAGCCCCAGCATTTT.

The chain joins TRBV7-6 to TRBJ2-2; D is unresolved. Trimming removed 1 base at V and 0 bases at J, with 6 bases between. Germline V gene data show CDR1 as SGHVS and CDR2 as FNYEAQ. The CDR3 is 15 amino acids. The CDR3 sequence: CASSLGASNTGELFF. The DNA for the CDR3 is TGTGCCAGCAGCTTAGGGGCCTCGAACACCGGGGAGCTGTTTTTT.